One and the same sample provided the 27 T cell receptor beta chains below, sequenced in a study of shared clonotypes between healthy human individuals. Profiled with immunoSEQ multiplex PCR; TCRdb holds only in-frame clones, not every one. The data hold 1.6 million or so clones, with approximately 98.5% observed a single time. Sequencing input: naive CD4+ T cells sorted from blood. Subset given: CD45RA+ positively selected. The receptors here all came from a man under 40 in good health.

The rearrangement uses TRBV5-6 and TRBJ2-1; 7 bases agree with TRBD2. The CDR3 length is 16 residues. The V and J ends lost 2 bases and 9 bases, in that order; junction bases with no gene match: 14. Germline V gene data show CDR1 as SGHDT and CDR2 as YYEEEE. CDR3 protein: CASSFTGTNDPGEQFF. The CDR3 DNA sequence: TGTGCCAGCAGCTTCACCGGGACTAACGACCCGGGTGAGCAGTTCTTC.

This chain joins TRBV4-3 and TRBJ1-1; D unresolved. Trimming stripped 0 bases from V and 5 bases from J, with 10 bases between. The CDR3 consists of 14 residues. Per the germline V gene, CDR1 is LGHNA and CDR2 is YSLEER. The CDR3 loop reads CASSQDRVFTEAFF. The DNA of the CDR3 is TGCGCCAGCAGCCAAGATAGGGTTTTTACTGAAGCTTTCTTT.

This clone was picked up one time. V gene TRBV10-3 combines with J gene TRBJ2-7; a weak D match, TRBD2 (5 bases). The germline V and J ends were trimmed by 8 bases and 3 bases, with 14 bases remaining between them. Germline loops: CDR1 ENHRY, CDR2 SYGVKD. This CDR3 region has 13 residues. The CDR3 DNA reads as TGTGCCATCCAGGCAGCGGCAATCTACGAGCAGTACTTC. It is translated as CAIQAAAIYEQYF.

The chain joins TRBV28 to TRBJ1-2; a weak D match, TRBD1 (6 bases). V lost 2 bases to trimming and J lost 5 bases, with 9 bases between them. The CDR3 totals 13 residues. The germline V gene encodes CDR1 MDHEN and CDR2 SYDVKM. CDR3 DNA: TGTGCCAGCAGTTTACGGGACAAGTATGGCTACACCTTC. It specifies CASSLRDKYGYTF.

The table lists this clone with a count of one. The chain joins TRBV18 to TRBJ2-1; perhaps D is TRBD1 or TRBD2 (6 bases each). The CDR3 is 16 amino acids. In germline, CDR1 is KGHSH, CDR2 LQKENI. The V and J ends lost 1 base and 5 bases respectively, with 15 bases between them. CDR3 protein: CASSPRGAESHNEQFF. Written as DNA, the CDR3 is TGTGCCAGCTCACCACGGGGGGCAGAGTCCCACAATGAGCAGTTCTTC.

This chain uses TRBV4-2 with TRBJ2-5, with no clear D. CDR3 size: 15 residues. Looked up from germline, CDR1 is LGHNA and CDR2 is YNFKEQ. Trimming removed 1 base at V and 5 bases at J, with 14 bases between. The CDR3 DNA reads as TGTGCCAGCAGCCAAGTTGCAACGGTGGGGGAGACCCAGTACTTC. This gives the protein CASSQVATVGETQYF.

The chain couples TRBV30 to TRBJ2-7; maybe TRBD2 (6 bases). Germline V gene data show CDR1 as GTSNPN and CDR2 as SVGIG (reference sequence). V was clipped by 0 bases and J by 7 bases, with 16 bases between them. The CDR3 covers 14 residues. CDR3: CAWSVLAGRGEQYF. CDR3 nucleotides: TGTGCCTGGAGTGTACTTGCGGGGAGAGGTGAGCAGTACTTC.

The rearrangement joins TRBV28 to TRBJ1-2; 8 nucleotides align to TRBD1. The trim removed 6 bases at V and 4 bases at J, leaving 13 bases unmatched. The CDR3 is 16 residues long. CDR1 is MDHEN and CDR2 is SYDVKM in the germline V gene. CDR3 coding DNA: TGTGCCAGCAGGATTGGGGGGACAGGAGATCTCTATGGCTACACCTTC. It encodes CASRIGGTGDLYGYTF.

V and J are TRBV19 and TRBJ2-1; 8 bases match TRBD2. Germline lookup yields CDR1 LNHDA and CDR2 SQIVND (reference sequence). This CDR3 contains 17 residues. V shed 8 bases, J shed 3 bases, and the junction held 15 bases outside the gene matches. The CDR3 DNA follows: TGTGCCAGTGGCCCCTTTGGAGCGGGGGAGATCTACAATGAGCAGTTCTTC. Translating gives CASGPFGAGEIYNEQFF.

The chain employs TRBV5-5 and TRBJ1-1; D is undetermined. The V gene's germline CDR1 is SGHKS and CDR2 YYEKEE (reference sequence). V was trimmed by 0 bases and J by 0 bases, leaving 12 bases between them. The CDR3 runs 16 residues. For the CDR3, the DNA is TGTGCCAGCAGCTTGGTTCTGGGTAGATTGAACACTGAAGCTTTCTTT. Protein: CASSLVLGRLNTEAFF.

The V and J genes are TRBV7-8 and TRBJ2-7; 7 nucleotides align to TRBD1. The CDR3 runs to 15 residues. Germline CDR1 and CDR2: SGHVS and FQNEAQ. V lost 0 bases, J lost 5 bases, and 7 bases stayed unmatched. CDR3 sequence reads: CASSLAGTAWDEQYF. The CDR3 DNA reads TGTGCCAGCAGCTTAGCCGGGACAGCCTGGGACGAGCAGTACTTC.

The rearrangement joins TRBV7-9 to TRBJ2-7, with 8 bases identical to TRBD1. The CDR3 spans 15 residues. Germline V gene lookup returns CDR1 SEHNR and CDR2 FQNEAQ (reference sequence). The J segment lost 4 bases and the V segment lost 4 bases, leaving 9 bases of the junction unmatched. CDR3 amino acids: CASSSSGGNGYEQYF. CDR3 nucleotides: TGTGCCAGCAGCTCTTCAGGGGGCAACGGGTACGAGCAGTACTTC.

The V gene is TRBV27, the J gene TRBJ2-5, with D uncertain. Germline V gene lookup returns CDR1 MNHEY and CDR2 SMNVEV (reference sequence). This CDR3 is 12 amino acids long. Deletions cut 6 bases from V and 5 bases from J, with 10 bases between. The CDR3 sequence: CASRALWETQYF. The CDR3 DNA sequence: TGTGCCAGCAGAGCTCTGTGGGAGACCCAGTACTTC.

The V call is TRBV7-3, the J call TRBJ1-1; possibly TRBD1 for D (6 bases). Germline CDR1 SGHTA, CDR2 FQGTGA. Trimming cost V 1 base and J 1 base, with 7 bases left between them. This CDR3 spans 14 amino acids. The CDR3 region is CASSLMGQNTEAFF. The CDR3, as DNA: TGTGCCAGCAGCTTAATGGGACAGAACACTGAAGCTTTCTTT.

This clone is a singleton in its sample. This rearrangement joins TRBV21-1 to TRBJ2-7; TRBD1 is the table's D call and was not checked against the DNA. TRBV21-1 is a pseudogene locus. The CDR3 length is 15 residues. The CDR3 protein is CASIRWDRGRAEQYF. The CDR3 DNA sequence: TGTGCCAGCATCCGATGGGACAGGGGGCGGGCCGAGCAGTACTTC.

The chain links TRBV18 to TRBJ1-5; 8 positions match TRBD1. Germline V gene data show CDR1 as KGHSH and CDR2 as LQKENI. V trimming: 5 bases; J trimming: 2 bases; junction bases outside the gene matches: 5. The CDR3 sequence is 15 residues long. The CDR3 protein is CASSVQGAGNQPQHF. The CDR3 DNA is TGTGCCAGCTCAGTCCAGGGGGCAGGCAATCAGCCCCAGCATTTT.

The chain employs TRBV5-1 and TRBJ2-5, with 7 positions matching TRBD1. The CDR3 totals 15 residues. CDR1 SGHRS and CDR2 YFSETQ come from the germline V gene. V lost 4 bases, J lost 7 bases, and 13 bases stayed unmatched. The CDR3: CASSLLGTDTGTQYF. The CDR3 DNA is TGCGCCAGCAGCCTGCTCGGGACAGACACAGGGACCCAGTACTTC.

CDR3 in amino acids: CASSRKREGRDTGELFF. The CDR3 bases are TGTGCCAGCAGCCGTAAGCGGGAGGGCCGGGACACCGGGGAGCTGTTTTTT. J is TRBJ2-2 and V is TRBV7-9; 10 nucleotides match TRBD2. The CDR3 contains 17 residues. J gave up 3 bases and V 5 bases, and 9 bases lay outside the gene matches. From germline, CDR1 is SEHNR and CDR2 FQNEAQ (reference sequence).

The V call is TRBV11-2, the J call TRBJ2-1; a possible D gene is TRBD2 (6 bases). Germline loops: CDR1 SGHAT, CDR2 FQNNGV. V was clipped by 3 bases and J by 6 bases, with 15 bases between them. The CDR3 is made up of 15 amino acids. As DNA, the CDR3 is TGTGCCAGCAGCTTCCTAGCGCCAGGAGGCAATGAGCAGTTCTTC. It encodes CASSFLAPGGNEQFF. Full variable domain (outside the CDR3, taken from reference TRBV11-2 and TRBJ2-1): EAGVAQSPRYKIIEKRQSVAFWCNPISGHATLYWYQQILGQGPKLLIQFQNNGVVDDSQLPKDRFSAERLKGVDSTLKIQPAKLEDSAVYLCASSFLAPGGNEQFFGPGTRLTVL.

The chain couples TRBV18 to TRBJ1-5; no clear D. The ends were cut back, 1 base at V and 2 bases at J, with 6 bases in the middle. Germline CDR1 is KGHSH and CDR2 is LQKENI. The CDR3 is 14 amino acids. This chain's CDR3 is CASSPQAGNQPQHF. The CDR3 nucleotides read TGTGCCAGCTCACCACAGGCAGGCAATCAGCCCCAGCATTTT.

The gene calls are TRBV7-9 and TRBJ2-4; no reliable D call. Trimming removed 5 bases at V and 6 bases at J, with 17 bases between. The germline V gene encodes CDR1 SEHNR and CDR2 FQNEAQ (reference sequence). This CDR3 is 15 amino acids long. In DNA, the CDR3 is TGTGCCAGCAGCGTAGGTGAGGCCAAGGGAAACATTCAGTACTTC. Protein: CASSVGEAKGNIQYF.

As to this clone: Mismatch with germline at one junction end may stem from a read error. The gene calls are TRBV7-8 and TRBJ2-2, with D possibly being TRBD2 (5 bases). CDR1 is SGHVS and CDR2 is FQNEAQ in the germline V gene. CDR3 length equals 17 residues. The CDR3 loop is CASSLALASGNTGELFF. The DNA of the CDR3 is TGTGCCAGCAGCCTAGCCCTAGCCTCGGGGAACACCGGGGAGCTGTTTTTT.

The rearrangement links TRBV5-1 to TRBJ2-1, with D possibly being TRBD1 or TRBD2 (6 bases each). Germline loops: CDR1 SGHRS, CDR2 YFSETQ. V gave up 0 bases and J gave up 9 bases, with 13 bases separating them. CDR3 length equals 14 residues. The CDR3 loop reads CASSLAGGGIEQFF. CDR3 DNA sequence: TGCGCCAGCAGCTTGGCCGGGGGCGGGATTGAGCAGTTCTTC.

The rearrangement links TRBV19 to TRBJ2-1; 9 bases agree with TRBD2. From germline, CDR1 is LNHDA and CDR2 SQIVND (reference sequence). This CDR3 comprises 15 residues. V dropped 3 bases and J dropped 10; count of bases not matched to a gene: 10. The DNA of the CDR3 is TGTGCCAGTAGTATCAAGCGGGAGGTGTGGGGCGAGCAGTTCTTC. Translated, it gives CASSIKREVWGEQFF.

V usage is TRBV10-1 and J usage is TRBJ2-1; D not certain. Trimming left V 4 bases short and J 6 bases short, with 7 bases between. The germline V gene has CDR1 WNHNN and CDR2 SYGVQD (reference sequence). The CDR3 sequence is 12 residues long. The CDR3 loop is CASSGGPNEQFF. The CDR3 coding sequence is TGCGCCAGCAGTGGCGGTCCCAATGAGCAGTTCTTC.

The chain carries TRBV30 and TRBJ1-5, with D perhaps TRBD1 (6 bases). Germline CDR1 and CDR2: GTSNPN and SVGIG (reference sequence). This CDR3 region has 13 residues. Trimming stripped 1 base from V and 5 bases from J, with 9 bases between. The CDR3 sequence: CAWSGGRDQPQHF. The CDR3 nucleotides read TGTGCCTGGAGTGGGGGGCGGGATCAGCCCCAGCATTTT.

V usage is TRBV28 and J usage is TRBJ1-5, with a weak D call TRBD1 (5 bases). CDR1 is MDHEN and CDR2 is SYDVKM in the germline V gene. V was trimmed by 3 bases and J by 1 base, leaving 16 bases between them. The CDR3 loop spans 17 amino acids. DNA for the CDR3: TGTGCCAGCAGTTTCTTCCAGGGTTTGTGGAGCAATCAGCCCCAGCATTTT. As protein: CASSFFQGLWSNQPQHF.